Listed here are 19 T cell receptor beta chains from one sample, sequenced in a study of blood T cell repertoires in COVID-19. Profiled with immunoSEQ multiplex PCR; TCRdb holds only in-frame clones, not every one. The table records 350,000 to 450,000 clones, 70% to 90% of them present only once. Sequencing was carried out using peripheral blood. All receptors derive from a human donor in a cohort sampled during active COVID-19.

The J gene is TRBJ1-2, the V gene TRBV28; 12 bases align to TRBD1. The germline V gene encodes CDR1 MDHEN and CDR2 SYDVKM. With 4 bases clipped from V and 0 bases from J, the junction kept 9 bases outside the gene matches. The CDR3 spans 18 residues. The CDR3 region has the DNA TGTGCCAGCAGTTCCGGGACAGGGGGCCTGATTACTAACTATGGCTACACCTTC. Its protein is CASSSGTGGLITNYGYTF.

This chain uses TRBV6-5 with TRBJ2-7, with D possibly matching TRBD1 (5 bases). V shed 7 bases and J shed 3 bases, with 16 bases lying between them. Germline lookup yields CDR1 MNHEY and CDR2 SVGAGI. This CDR3 region has 14 residues. The CDR3 loop reads CASKGAGYFYEQYF. The CDR3 nucleotides are TGTGCCAGCAAGGGCGCAGGGTATTTCTACGAGCAGTACTTC.

The chain employs TRBV28 and TRBJ1-2, with 7 bases lining up with TRBD1. The CDR3 covers 14 residues. From germline, CDR1 is MDHEN and CDR2 SYDVKM. With V trimmed by 4 bases and J by 8 bases, 10 bases remained unmatched. CDR3 amino acids: CASSSRQGGSGYTF. The CDR3 DNA reads as TGTGCCAGCAGTTCCCGACAGGGAGGAAGCGGCTACACCTTC.

This chain connects TRBV19 to TRBJ2-1, with a weak D call TRBD2 (6 bases). The length of the CDR3 is 14 residues. Trimming cost V 6 bases and J 0 bases, with 9 bases left between them. The germline V gene encodes CDR1 LNHDA and CDR2 SQIVND (reference sequence). For the CDR3, the DNA is TGTGCCAGTAGGGCGGGAAGCTCCTACAATGAGCAGTTCTTC. Its translation is CASRAGSSYNEQFF.

This clone was seen a handful of times. The identical CDR3 is also encoded by other nucleotide sequences in the sample. CDR3 protein: CASSITGSDQPQHF. The CDR3 DNA is TGTGCCAGTAGTATAACGGGGTCCGACCAGCCCCAGCATTTT. The chain combines TRBV19 with TRBJ1-5; D not certain. The CDR3 is 14 amino acids. The germline V and J ends were trimmed by 2 bases and 7 bases, with 12 bases remaining between them. Germline V lookup: CDR1 LNHDA, CDR2 SQIVND (reference sequence).

The chain is built from TRBV7-2 and TRBJ2-3, with TRBD2 matching 7 bases. The CDR3 extends over 16 amino acids. CDR1 is SGHTA, CDR2 FQGNSA, per germline. V was clipped by 5 bases and J by 6 bases; unmatched bases: 14. The CDR3 sequence: CASSPMTSSLADTQYF. The CDR3 bases are TGTGCCAGCAGCCCGATGACTAGCAGTCTGGCCGATACGCAGTATTTT.

The genes are TRBV20-1 and TRBJ2-5, with no clear D. V was cut by 0 bases and J by 7 bases, with 6 bases left in between. This CDR3 is built from 11 residues. CDR1 DFQATT and CDR2 SNEGSKA come from the germline V gene (reference sequence). CDR3 bases: TGCAGTGCTAGAGATACGGTGACCCAGTACTTC. Its protein is CSARDTVTQYF.

This chain links TRBV3-1 (or the pseudogene TRBV3-2) with TRBJ2-5; D might be TRBD1 (5 bases). The germline V gene has CDR1 LGHDT and CDR2 YNNKEL (reference sequence). With 1 base removed from V and 1 base from J, the gap between germline ends came to 7 bases. The CDR3 contains 14 residues. CDR3 amino acids: CASSQGQSQETQYF. The CDR3 nucleotides are TGTGCCAGCAGCCAAGGACAGTCCCAAGAGACCCAGTACTTC.

The chain employs TRBV3-1 (or the pseudogene TRBV3-2) and TRBJ2-5, with TRBD2 identical over 14 bases. The germline CDR1 and CDR2 sequences are LGHDT and YNNKEL (reference sequence). With 2 bases clipped from V and 2 bases from J, the junction kept 10 bases outside the gene matches. The CDR3 is 19 residues long. CDR3 nucleotides: TGTGCCAGCAGCCAAAACATTCCGGGACTAGCGGGAGTTCAAGAGACCCAGTACTTC. This sequence encodes CASSQNIPGLAGVQETQYF.

In this sample, this clone turned up once. The chain is built from TRBV2 and TRBJ2-2, with D unclear. In germline, CDR1 is SNHLY, CDR2 FYNNEI. Trimming cost V 6 bases and J 0 bases, with 8 bases left between them. This CDR3 comprises 14 residues. CDR3 residues: CASRLHSNTGELFF. Written as DNA, the CDR3 is TGTGCCAGCAGACTACACTCGAACACCGGGGAGCTGTTTTTT.

The chain employs TRBV6-1 and TRBJ1-3; a weak D match, TRBD1 (6 bases). Germline V lookup: CDR1 MNHNS, CDR2 SASEGT. The CDR3 contains 17 residues. The V and J ends lost 4 bases and 2 bases respectively, with 18 bases between them. The CDR3 coding sequence is TGTGCCAGCAGTGTTTACAGGGTAGATGCTCCTGGAAACACCATATATTTT. Protein product: CASSVYRVDAPGNTIYF.

This chain uses TRBV11-2 with TRBJ2-7, with D perhaps matching TRBD2 (6 bases). V shed 7 bases and J shed 3 bases, with 16 bases lying between them. CDR1 and CDR2 (germline): SGHAT, FQNNGV. This CDR3 has 14 amino acids. The CDR3 protein is CASTAEGSLYEQYF. In nucleotides, the CDR3 is TGTGCCAGCACCGCGGAGGGAAGCCTCTACGAGCAGTACTTC.

The gene calls are TRBV4-2 and TRBJ2-3, with 14 bases lining up with TRBD2. The junction had 7 bases not matched to a gene; V was cut back by 5 bases and J by 6 bases. The CDR3 runs 16 residues. Germline V gene data show CDR1 as LGHNA and CDR2 as YNFKEQ. Written as DNA, the CDR3 is TGTGCCAGCAGCGGCACCGGGACTAGCGGGAGTGATACGCAGTATTTT. Translation gives CASSGTGTSGSDTQYF.

This clone was observed many times. V is TRBV9 and J is TRBJ2-2; D not certain. Germline loops: CDR1 SGDLS, CDR2 YYNGEE. This CDR3 contains 14 residues. V lost 1 base, J lost 3 bases, and 7 bases lay in between. The CDR3 sequence is CASSVLDYTGELFF. The CDR3 nucleotides are TGTGCCAGCAGCGTACTAGATTACACCGGGGAGCTGTTTTTT.

The rearrangement joins TRBV5-6 to TRBJ2-1; 10 bases agree with TRBD2. The CDR3 is made up of 17 amino acids. Trimming at V came to 1 base and at J to 4 bases, leaving 8 bases not matched to a gene. Germline-derived CDR1 and CDR2 are SGHDT and YYEEEE. CDR3 DNA: TGTGCCAGCAGCTTGCGAGCGGGAGGGCCGTGGTACAATGAGCAGTTCTTC. Protein sequence: CASSLRAGGPWYNEQFF.

This clone appeared once. This chain uses TRBV5-8 with TRBJ1-2, with 10 bases fitting TRBD1. The CDR3 runs 15 residues. CDR1 is SGHTS and CDR2 is YDEGEE in the germline V gene. The V gene end was trimmed by 4 bases and the J gene end by 2 bases; junction bases not matched to a gene: 5. CDR3 sequence reads: CASSPTGGTNYGYTF. For the CDR3, the DNA is TGTGCCAGCAGCCCGACAGGGGGCACGAACTATGGCTACACCTTC.

The genes are TRBV5-1 and TRBJ2-7, with D perhaps matching TRBD1 (5 bases). Germline V lookup: CDR1 SGHRS, CDR2 YFSETQ. The length of the CDR3 is 15 residues. V shed 4 bases and J shed 1 base, with 15 bases lying between them. The chain's CDR3 is CASSGGHIGSYEQYF. Written as DNA, the CDR3 is TGCGCCAGCAGCGGCGGACATATCGGTTCCTACGAGCAGTACTTC.

The table lists this clone with a count of one. The rearrangement uses TRBV6-5 and TRBJ1-2; 9 bases match TRBD1. Trimming removed 6 bases from V and 2 bases from J; junction bases left unmatched: 4. Germline V gene sequence: CDR1 MNHEY, CDR2 SVGAGI. The CDR3 loop spans 14 amino acids. The CDR3 protein is CASSRTGANYGYTF. CDR3 sequence (DNA): TGTGCCAGCAGCCGGACAGGGGCCAACTATGGCTACACCTTC.

The gene calls are TRBV6-4 and TRBJ1-2; the match to TRBD1 covers 7 bases. Germline V gives CDR1 MRHNA, CDR2 SNTAGT. The V segment lost 4 bases and the J segment 6 bases; nucleotides outside the gene matches: 5. CDR3 length: 13 residues. CDR3 DNA sequence: TGTGCCAGCAGTGCTTCGACAGGGAATGGCTACACCTTC. This sequence encodes CASSASTGNGYTF.